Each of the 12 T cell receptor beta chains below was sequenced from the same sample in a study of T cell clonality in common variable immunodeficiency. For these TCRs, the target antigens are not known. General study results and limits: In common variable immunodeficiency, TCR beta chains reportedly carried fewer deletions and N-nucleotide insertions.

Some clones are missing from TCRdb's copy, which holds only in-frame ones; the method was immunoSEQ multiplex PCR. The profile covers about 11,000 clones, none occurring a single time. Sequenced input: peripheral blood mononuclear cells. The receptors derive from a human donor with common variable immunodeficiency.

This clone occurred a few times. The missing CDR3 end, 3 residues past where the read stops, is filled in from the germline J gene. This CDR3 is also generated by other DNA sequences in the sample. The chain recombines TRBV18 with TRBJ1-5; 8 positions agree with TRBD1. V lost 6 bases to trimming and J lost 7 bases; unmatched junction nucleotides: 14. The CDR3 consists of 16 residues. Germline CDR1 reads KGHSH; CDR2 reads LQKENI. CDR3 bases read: TGTGCCAGCTCTTACAAGACAGGGGTTCACACGCAGCCC. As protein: CASSYKTGVHTQP. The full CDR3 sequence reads CASSYKTGVHTQPQHF.

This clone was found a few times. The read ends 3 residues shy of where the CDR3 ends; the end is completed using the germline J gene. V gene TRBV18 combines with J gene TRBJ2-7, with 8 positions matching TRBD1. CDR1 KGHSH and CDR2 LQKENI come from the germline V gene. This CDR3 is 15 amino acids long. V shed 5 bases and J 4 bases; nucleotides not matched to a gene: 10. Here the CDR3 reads CASSGAGTGGYEQYF. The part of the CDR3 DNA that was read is TGTGCCAGCTCAGGGGCCGGGACAGGAGGATACGAG.

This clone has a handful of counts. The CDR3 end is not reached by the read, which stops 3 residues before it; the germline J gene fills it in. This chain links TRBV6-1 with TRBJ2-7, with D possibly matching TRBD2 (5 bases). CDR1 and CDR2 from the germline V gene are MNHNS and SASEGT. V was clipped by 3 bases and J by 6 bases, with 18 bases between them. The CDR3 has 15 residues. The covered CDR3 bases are TGTGCCAGCAGTGATAGAGGGATCGTCGCGGGCGAG. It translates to CASSDRGIVAGE. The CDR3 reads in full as CASSDRGIVAGEQYF.

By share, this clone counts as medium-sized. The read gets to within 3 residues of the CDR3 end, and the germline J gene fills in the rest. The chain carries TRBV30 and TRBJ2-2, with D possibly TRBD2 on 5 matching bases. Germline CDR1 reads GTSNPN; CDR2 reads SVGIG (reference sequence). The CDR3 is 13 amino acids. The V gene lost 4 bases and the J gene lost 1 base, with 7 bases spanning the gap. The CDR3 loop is CAWIEGNTGELFF. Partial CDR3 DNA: TGTGCCTGGATAGAGGGGAACACCGGGGAG.

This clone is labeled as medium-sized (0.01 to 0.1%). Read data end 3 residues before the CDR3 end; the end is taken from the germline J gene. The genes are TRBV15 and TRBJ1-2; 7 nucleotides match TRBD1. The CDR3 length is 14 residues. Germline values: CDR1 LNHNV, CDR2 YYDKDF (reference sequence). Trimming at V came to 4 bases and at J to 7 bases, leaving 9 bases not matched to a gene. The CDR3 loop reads CATSTRRTGAGYTF. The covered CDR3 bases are TGTGCCACCAGCACGCGCCGGACAGGAGCTGGC.

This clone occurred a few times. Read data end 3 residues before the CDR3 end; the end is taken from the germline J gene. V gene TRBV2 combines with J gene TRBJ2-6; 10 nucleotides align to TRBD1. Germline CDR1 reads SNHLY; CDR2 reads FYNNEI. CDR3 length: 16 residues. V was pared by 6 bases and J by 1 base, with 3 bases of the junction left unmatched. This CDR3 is CASRTGGASGANVLTF. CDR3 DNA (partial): TGTGCCAGCAGGACAGGGGGCGCTTCTGGGGCCAACGTC.

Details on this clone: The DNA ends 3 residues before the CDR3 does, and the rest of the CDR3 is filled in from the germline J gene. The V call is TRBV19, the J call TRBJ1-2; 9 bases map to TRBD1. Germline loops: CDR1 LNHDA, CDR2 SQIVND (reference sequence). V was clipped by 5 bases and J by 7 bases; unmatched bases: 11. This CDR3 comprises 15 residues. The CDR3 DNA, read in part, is TGTGCCAGTAGTGTCTTGGGACAGGGATCGGTTGGC. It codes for CASSVLGQGSVG. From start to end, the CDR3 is CASSVLGQGSVGYTF.

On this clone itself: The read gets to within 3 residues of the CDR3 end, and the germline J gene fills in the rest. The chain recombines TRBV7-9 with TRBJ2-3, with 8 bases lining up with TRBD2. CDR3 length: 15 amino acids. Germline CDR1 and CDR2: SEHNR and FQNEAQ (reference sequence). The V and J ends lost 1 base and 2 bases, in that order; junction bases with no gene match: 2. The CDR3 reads CASSLGGGYTDTQYF. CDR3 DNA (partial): TGTGCCAGCAGCTTAGGCGGGGGGTACACAGATACG.

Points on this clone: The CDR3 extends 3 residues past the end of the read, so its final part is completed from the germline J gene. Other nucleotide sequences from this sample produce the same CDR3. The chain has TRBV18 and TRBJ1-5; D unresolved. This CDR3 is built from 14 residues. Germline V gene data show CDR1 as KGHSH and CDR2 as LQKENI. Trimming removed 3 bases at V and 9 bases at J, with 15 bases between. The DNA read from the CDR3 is TGTGCCAGCTCACCGTCGGAGGGTCCAGGGCCC. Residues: CASSPSEGPGP. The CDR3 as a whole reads CASSPSEGPGPQHF.

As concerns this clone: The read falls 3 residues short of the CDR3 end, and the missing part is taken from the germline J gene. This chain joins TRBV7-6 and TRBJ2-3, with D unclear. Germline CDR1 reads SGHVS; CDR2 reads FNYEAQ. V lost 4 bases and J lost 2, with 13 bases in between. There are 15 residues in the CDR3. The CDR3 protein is CASSSLPRSTDTQYF. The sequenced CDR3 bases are TGTGCCAGCAGCTCATTACCGAGGTCCACAGATACG.

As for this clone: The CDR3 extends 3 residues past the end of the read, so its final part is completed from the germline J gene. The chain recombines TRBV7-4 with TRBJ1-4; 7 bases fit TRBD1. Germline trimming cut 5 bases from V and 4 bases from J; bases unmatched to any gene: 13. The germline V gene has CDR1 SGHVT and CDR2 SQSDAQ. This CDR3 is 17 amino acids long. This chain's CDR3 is CASSRLDREKFNEKLFF. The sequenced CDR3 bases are TGTGCCAGCAGCCGCCTAGACAGGGAAAAGTTTAATGAAAAA.

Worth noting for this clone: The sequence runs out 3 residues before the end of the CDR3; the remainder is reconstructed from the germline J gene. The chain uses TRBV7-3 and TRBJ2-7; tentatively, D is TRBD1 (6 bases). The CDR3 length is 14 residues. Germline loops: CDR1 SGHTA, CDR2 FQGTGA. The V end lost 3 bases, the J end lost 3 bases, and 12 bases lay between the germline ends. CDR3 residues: CASSLEAGDYEQYF. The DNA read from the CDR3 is TGTGCCAGCAGCTTGGAGGCAGGGGACTACGAG.